Below are 12 T cell receptor beta chains sequenced from a single sample in a study of prognosis after radiotherapy for stage I lung cancer. TCR beta CDR3 was amplified from genomic DNA by two-round multiplex PCR. Primers were specific to each TRBV and TRBJ gene in first-round PCR. Each CDR3 protein gets one entry after TCRdb re-called the multiplex PCR reads with MiXCR. In the table there are approximately 35,000 distinct CDR3 sequences, around a third of which are singletons. The material was PBMCs, obtained before or after stereotactic body radiation therapy (not recorded which). These receptors all come from a donor over 45 with non-small cell lung cancer.

This clonotype came up many times. The CDR3 region has the DNA TGCAGTGCTAGACCCCCGCTTAGCACAGATACGCAGTATTTT. It specifies CSARPPLSTDTQYF. This sequence joins TRBV20-1 and TRBJ2-3; D remains unclear. Germline lookup yields CDR1 DFQATT and CDR2 SNEGSKA (reference sequence). This CDR3 region has 14 residues. V was cut by 2 bases and J by 0 bases, with 9 bases left in between.

A remark on this clonotype: An end of the junction does not agree with germline; a read error may underlie this. The CDR3 spells CASSVGLAGGGSYNEQLF. The CDR3 DNA reads TGTGCCAGCAGTGTAGGACTAGCGGGGGGCGGCTCCTACAATGAGCAGTTATTC. The chain joins TRBV6-4 to TRBJ2-1, with 14 positions matching TRBD2. CDR1 and CDR2 from the germline V gene are MRHNA and SNTAGT. The CDR3 has 18 amino acids.

This clonotype was observed at least ten times. The chain couples TRBV4-3 to TRBJ2-3; no reliable D call. Germline values: CDR1 LGHNA, CDR2 YSLEER. V was trimmed by 3 bases and J by 3 bases, leaving 13 bases between them. The CDR3 is 15 residues long. In DNA form, the CDR3 reads TGCGCCAGCAGCCAGAAGGCATACGGGACAGATACGCAGTATTTT. Its protein product is CASSQKAYGTDTQYF.

As concerns this clonotype: This likely came from a read error, as a far larger clone is one base away. V and J are TRBV6-9 and TRBJ2-7; 11 bases match TRBD2. The V segment lost 5 bases and the J segment 5 bases; nucleotides outside the gene matches: 5. Germline V gene sequence: CDR1 MNHGY, CDR2 SVAAGI. The CDR3 sequence is 14 residues long. CDR3 coding DNA: TGTGCCAGCAGTCTACGGACTAGCGGGCACGAGCAGTACTTC. It specifies CASSLRTSGHEQYF.

Points on this clonotype: A much larger clonotype is one base distant, so this may be a read error. The chain is built from TRBV18 and TRBJ1-1; the D is unclear. V was shortened by 0 bases and J by 3 bases, with 11 bases between the two germline ends. The CDR3 loop spans 15 amino acids. CDR1 and CDR2 (germline): KGHSH, LQKENI. Here the CDR3 reads CASSPPEQVHTEAFF. Written as DNA, the CDR3 is TGTGCCAGCTCACCACCGGAGCAGGTCCACACTGAAGCTTTCTTT.

The V call is TRBV20-1, the J call TRBJ1-1, with a possible D match to TRBD1 (5 bases). Between the trimmed V and J ends, which lost 6 bases and 5 bases, there was a span of 16 bases. Germline V gene sequence: CDR1 DFQATT, CDR2 SNEGSKA (reference sequence). There are 13 residues in the CDR3. The CDR3 nucleotides read TGCAGTGCGTCCCAGGGCGGTGAGACTGAAGCTTTCTTT. Translating gives CSASQGGETEAFF.

Ten or more counts support this clonotype. The chain links TRBV6-2 or TRBV6-3 to TRBJ1-5, with 7 bases aligning to TRBD1. CDR1 MNHEY and CDR2 SVGEGT come from the germline V gene. The CDR3 has 13 amino acids. V dropped 6 bases and J dropped 7; count of bases not matched to a gene: 6. CDR3: CASSPVGGQPQHF. The DNA of the CDR3 is TGTGCCAGCAGCCCCGTAGGGGGCCAGCCCCAGCATTTT.

This clonotype was counted ten times or more. This may arise from a read error, as a much more abundant clone is one base away. The chain is built from TRBV5-1 and TRBJ2-3; D remains ambiguous. CDR3 length: 11 amino acids. Germline-derived CDR1 and CDR2 are SGHRS and YFSETQ. The CDR3 spells CASSSQDTQCF. Written as DNA, the CDR3 is TGCGCCAGCAGCAGCCAGGATACGCAGTGTTTT.

This clonotype was detected many times. The chain has TRBV6-5 and TRBJ1-6; D gene ambiguous. The CDR3 contains 15 residues. The germline V gene has CDR1 MNHEY and CDR2 SVGAGI. V lost 4 bases, J lost 7 bases, and 14 bases lay in between. CDR3 sequence (DNA): TGTGCCAGCAGTTCCCCTGCCGGCCTAAATTCACCCCTCCACTTT. It is translated as CASSSPAGLNSPLHF.

The CDR3 here is CASSSLTGYTEAFF. The CDR3 nucleotides read TGTGCCAGCAGTTCCCTCACAGGGTACACTGAAGCTTTCTTT. The rearrangement uses TRBV27 and TRBJ1-1, with D perhaps matching TRBD1 (6 bases). The V and J ends lost 4 bases and 3 bases respectively, with 12 bases between them. CDR1 and CDR2 from the germline V gene are MNHEY and SMNVEV (reference sequence). The CDR3 has 14 residues.

This clonotype occurred many times. The V call is TRBV29-1, the J call TRBJ2-7, with D perhaps being TRBD1 or TRBD2 (7 bases each). V was trimmed by 4 bases and J by 6 bases, leaving 19 bases between them. The CDR3 runs 14 residues. Germline CDR1 SQVTM, CDR2 ANQGSEA. The DNA for the CDR3 is TGCAGCGTTGGGGGGCGGGCAGGGGGGGGCGAGCAGTACTTC. Protein sequence: CSVGGRAGGGEQYF.

Comments on this clonotype: A read error may explain this, as a much larger clone is one base away. This chain links TRBV7-9 with TRBJ1-1, with unresolved D. This CDR3 region has 16 residues. CDR1 SEHNR and CDR2 FQNEAQ come from the germline V gene (reference sequence). Trimming cost V 7 bases and J 6 bases, with 24 bases left between them. CDR3: CASTIIKKGPNSEAFF. CDR3 DNA sequence: TGTGCCAGCACCATCATTAAAAAAGGGCCTAATTCTGAAGCTTTCTTT.